This is a list of T cell receptor beta chains from one sample in a study of vaccination effects on CD4 cells after COVID-19. Sequencing used immunoSEQ multiplex PCR; TCRdb keeps in-frame clones, though not all of them. Among under 70,000 clones, about 74% were seen once, and the ten largest hold about 2.3%. These receptors' antigens are unknown. The specimen was CD4+ T cells from PBMCs cultured without peptide, collected after COVID-19 vaccination. The receptors shown here come from a human donor who received a COVID-19 vaccine. Both conserved end residues are part of each CDR3. The D gene is left open where the match is weak. The size of a clone is reported for some rows only, either as once, few or many, or as a class for expanded clones.

D	V	size	J	CDR3	DNA
TRBD2	TRBV4-3	.	TRBJ2-3	CASSERGTSTDTQYF	TGCGCCAGCAGCGAGCGGGGGACTAGCACAGATACGCAGTATTTT
TRBD1	TRBV19	.	TRBJ1-5	CASSIRTGGGQPQHF	TGTGCCAGTAGTATCCGGACAGGGGGAGGTCAGCCCCAGCATTTT
.	TRBV6-6	.	TRBJ1-6	CASSYGLGDNSPLHF	TGTGCCAGCAGTTATGGGCTTGGGGATAATTCACCCCTCCACTTT
.	TRBV5-1	few	TRBJ1-3	CASSPGGSGNTIYF	TGCGCCAGCTCCCCTGGAGGTTCTGGAAACACCATATATTTT
TRBD2	TRBV11-2	.	TRBJ2-3	CASSFSSGGSRNTQYF	TGTGCCAGCAGCTTTTCTAGCGGGGGGAGTAGGAATACGCAGTATTTT
.	TRBV6-6	few	TRBJ1-2	CASSYMGGKYGYTF	TGTGCCAGCAGTTACATGGGCGGGAAATATGGCTACACCTTC
TRBD1	TRBV7-3	few	TRBJ2-3	CASSPGTGRGTDTQYF	TGTGCCAGCAGCCCGGGGACAGGTCGTGGCACAGATACGCAGTATTTT
.	TRBV10-2	.	TRBJ2-1	CASSEAYNEQFF	TGCGCCAGCAGTGAGGCGTACAATGAGCAGTTCTTC
.	TRBV7-9	.	TRBJ2-5	CASSSEGGGGTQYF	TGTGCCAGCAGCTCTGAGGGGGGCGGAGGGACCCAGTACTTC
TRBD2	TRBV9	.	TRBJ2-3	CASSVGGASGATDTQYF	TGTGCCAGCAGCGTAGGCGGTGCTAGCGGGGCCACAGATACGCAGTATTTT
.	TRBV7-3	once	TRBJ2-5	CASSLRAPGQGETQYF	TGTGCCAGCAGCTTAAGAGCCCCCGGTCAGGGGGAGACCCAGTACTTC
TRBD2	TRBV11-2	.	TRBJ2-3	CASSLDRPSGSSTDTQYF	TGTGCCAGCAGCTTAGATAGGCCTAGCGGGTCTAGCACAGATACGCAGTATTTT
.	TRBV4-1	.	TRBJ2-3	CASSQEQGTQYF	TGCGCCAGCAGCCAAGAGCAGGGTACGCAGTATTTT
.	TRBV18	.	TRBJ2-3	CASSQLQYDTDTQYF	TGTGCCAGCTCACAACTTCAATATGACACAGATACGCAGTATTTT
.	TRBV5-4	few	TRBJ1-6	CASSLGQDSPLHF	TGTGCCAGCAGCTTGGGCCAGGATTCACCCCTCCACTTT
.	TRBV7-9	once	TRBJ1-6	CASSLTPAGYSSPLHF	TGTGCCAGCAGCCTCACCCCGGCGGGGTATTCTTCACCCCTCCACTTT
TRBD2	TRBV7-3	.	TRBJ2-2	CASIQSGGPLPMNTGELFF	TGTGCCAGCATCCAAAGCGGGGGCCCACTACCCATGAACACCGGGGAGCTGTTTTTT
.	TRBV24-1	.	TRBJ2-5	CATSDTIGTQYF	TGTGCCACCAGTGATACAATAGGGACCCAGTACTTC
TRBD1	TRBV6-2/TRBV6-3	once	TRBJ1-6	CASSYGTGGSPLHF	TGTGCCAGCAGTTACGGGACAGGGGGATCACCCCTCCACTTT
.	TRBV12-3/TRBV12-4	.	TRBJ1-1	CASSLGGKTEAFF	TGTGCCAGCAGTTTGGGGGGGAAGACTGAAGCTTTCTTT
.	TRBV7-2	.	TRBJ2-5	CASSPMMTSSRETQYF	TGTGCCAGCAGCCCAATGATGACTAGTAGCCGAGAGACCCAGTACTTC
TRBD1	TRBV14	.	TRBJ1-1	CASSPTGPTEAFF	TGTGCCAGCAGCCCGACAGGGCCCACTGAAGCTTTCTTT
.	TRBV19	.	TRBJ1-5	CASSIRPGALGQPQHF	TGTGCCAGTAGTATACGTCCGGGGGCGTTGGGTCAGCCCCAGCATTTT
.	TRBV7-2	.	TRBJ2-3	CASSPRASRDTQYF	TGTGCCAGCAGCCCAAGGGCTAGTAGAGATACGCAGTATTTT
TRBD1	TRBV5-1	.	TRBJ1-6	CASSSSGTDHSPLHF	TGCGCCAGCAGCAGCTCCGGGACAGACCATTCACCCCTCCACTTT
.	TRBV6-2/TRBV6-3	.	TRBJ1-1	CASSARSPTEAFF	TGTGCCAGCAGTGCCAGGTCTCCTACTGAAGCTTTCTTT
.	TRBV7-9	.	TRBJ1-1	CASSSSRQRDTEAFF	TGTGCCAGCAGCTCCTCCCGCCAACGGGACACTGAAGCTTTCTTT
.	TRBV4-3	.	TRBJ1-4	CASSQAGSPNEKLFF	TGCGCCAGCAGCCAAGCAGGGTCCCCGAATGAAAAACTGTTTTTT
.	TRBV19	.	TRBJ1-5	CASSMYGTGNQPQHF	TGTGCCAGTAGTATGTATGGGACGGGCAATCAGCCCCAGCATTTT
.	TRBV6-5	.	TRBJ1-3	CASSYGQGNTIYF	TGTGCCAGCAGTTATGGACAAGGAAACACCATATATTTT
.	TRBV7-3	once	TRBJ2-2	CASSGGTATGELFF	TGTGCCAGCAGCGGGGGGACAGCCACCGGGGAGCTGTTTTTT
TRBD1	TRBV28	.	TRBJ2-5	CASSQGTGLLETQYF	TGTGCCAGCAGCCAAGGGACAGGACTCTTGGAGACCCAGTACTTC
.	TRBV14	few	TRBJ2-5	CASSQDMGETQYF	TGTGCCAGCAGCCAAGATATGGGAGAGACCCAGTACTTC
.	TRBV6-4	.	TRBJ1-1	CASSVGGGRNTEAFF	TGTGCCAGCAGTGTGGGGGGGGGAAGGAACACTGAAGCTTTCTTT
.	TRBV19	once	TRBJ2-3	CARGTLIRTDTQYF	TGTGCCAGAGGGACTTTAATAAGGACAGATACGCAGTATTTT
TRBD1	TRBV24-1	.	TRBJ2-5	CATSSNRGSETQYF	TGTGCCACCAGCTCGAACAGGGGTTCGGAGACCCAGTACTTC
.	TRBV19	.	TRBJ1-1	CASSMDRLGTEAFF	TGTGCCAGTAGTATGGACCGTTTGGGCACTGAAGCTTTCTTT
.	TRBV3-1/TRBV3-2	.	TRBJ2-2	CASSQVTTGELFF	TGTGCCAGCAGCCAAGTTACCACCGGGGAGCTGTTTTTT
.	TRBV19	.	TRBJ2-1	CASSGDGDEQFF	TGTGCCAGTAGTGGGGATGGGGATGAGCAGTTCTTC
.	TRBV6-6	.	TRBJ1-1	CASSYIVNTEAFF	TGTGCCAGCAGTTATATAGTGAACACTGAAGCTTTCTTT
.	TRBV5-8	.	TRBJ2-2	CASSRTIGFGELFF	TGTGCCAGCAGCCGGACCATTGGCTTCGGGGAGCTGTTTTTT
TRBD1	TRBV18	.	TRBJ2-1	CASSQLGQTYNEQFF	TGTGCCAGCTCACAGCTGGGACAGACTTACAATGAGCAGTTCTTC